The clone carrying this T cell receptor beta chain occurred many times. This sample is drawn from a study of prognosis after radiotherapy for stage I lung cancer. The overall study: SBRT radiotherapy comprised 3 to 5 fractions at a biologically effective dose of at least 100 Gy.

Using two-round multiplex PCR, the authors amplified TCR beta CDR3 from genomic DNA. TRBV and TRBJ genes each had their own specific primers in first-round PCR. TCRdb re-analysed the multiplex PCR reads in MiXCR, keeping a single row per CDR3 protein. The repertoire holds nearly 20,000 distinct CDR3 sequences, with over 25% as singletons. The germline V gene encodes CDR1 MNHNS and CDR2 SASEGT. The V end was cut by 6 bases, the J end by 4 bases, with 19 bases between. The CDR3 runs to 16 residues. This clonotype was sampled from a donor aged 50 or older with non-small cell lung cancer. This chain joins TRBV6-1 and TRBJ1-5, with a tentative D call TRBD1 (5 bases). The sequencing used PBMCs, collected before or after stereotactic body radiation therapy (not recorded which). CDR3 loop: CASRTGRGPPNQPQHF. The CDR3 nucleotides are TGTGCCAGCAGGACGGGACGCGGCCCCCCGAATCAGCCCCAGCATTTT.